This TCR beta chain was sequenced during a study of blood T cell repertoires in COVID-19. Overall study: From T cells, B-cell-depleted T cells, or PBMCs came the material, which was cDNA or gDNA.

Trimming removed 2 bases from V and 3 bases from J; junction bases left unmatched: 9. CDR3 length: 16 residues. Germline values: CDR1 SEHNR, CDR2 FQNEAQ (reference sequence). Methods used by the authors: Amplified reference gene primers provided the basis for estimating nucleated cell counts. TCRdb keeps only in-frame clones here, not all; method: immunoSEQ multiplex PCR. V and J calls and clone size come straight from that table; D and trimming were deduced from the DNA. Among about 320,000 clones listed, 80% to 90% were seen once. Sequencing input: PBMCs or T cells enriched from blood (not recorded which). The chain employs TRBV7-9 and TRBJ2-7; TRBD2 matches at 8 bases. The receptor was isolated from a man younger than 40 who had recovered from COVID-19. The CDR3, as DNA: TGTGCCAGCAGCTTACAGGGGCGGGGGGATTTCTACGAGCAGTACTTC. It is translated as CASSLQGRGDFYEQYF.